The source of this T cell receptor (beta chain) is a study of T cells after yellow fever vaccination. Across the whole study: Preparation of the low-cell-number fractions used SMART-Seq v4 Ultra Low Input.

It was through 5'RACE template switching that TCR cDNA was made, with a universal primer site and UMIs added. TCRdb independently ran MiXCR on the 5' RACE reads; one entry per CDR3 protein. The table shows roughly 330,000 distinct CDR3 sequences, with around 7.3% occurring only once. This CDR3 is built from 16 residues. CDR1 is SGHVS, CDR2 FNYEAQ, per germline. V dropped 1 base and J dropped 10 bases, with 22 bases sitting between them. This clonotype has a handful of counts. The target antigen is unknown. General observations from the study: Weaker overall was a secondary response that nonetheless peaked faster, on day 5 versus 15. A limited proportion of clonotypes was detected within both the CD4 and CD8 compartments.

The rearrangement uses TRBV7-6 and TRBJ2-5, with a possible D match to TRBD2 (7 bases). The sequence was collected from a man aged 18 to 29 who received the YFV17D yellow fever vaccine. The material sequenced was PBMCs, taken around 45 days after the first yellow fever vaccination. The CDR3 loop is CASSLVAGALAGDQYF. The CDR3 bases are TGTGCCAGCAGCTTAGTCGCGGGGGCCCTGGCGGGGGACCAGTACTTC.